This T cell receptor (beta chain) appears in the sequencing data of a study of T cell repertoires in ileal Crohn's disease. Study at large: M0 samples are biopsies from inflamed ileum in the resection specimen. Broader study findings: All patients with clonality above 26.8% had endoscopic recurrence.

The CDR3 is 15 amino acids. The V end was cut by 2 bases, the J end by 1 base, with 11 bases between. The V gene's germline CDR1 is MDHEN and CDR2 SYDVKM. The sample's time point: inflamed ileum from the surgical specimen. To note about this clone: Its antigen is currently unknown.

Libraries were prepared by immunoSEQ multiplex PCR; TCRdb keeps only in-frame clonotypes and omits some of them. This table holds 2,000 to 2,500 clones, 90% to 95% found once. This chain uses TRBV28 with TRBJ1-1; D uncertain. This TCR came from an adult with Crohn's disease. Sequenced material: ileal tissue. CDR3 amino acids: CASSLDRRENTEAFF. DNA of the CDR3: TGTGCCAGCAGTTTAGACCGCCGGGAGAACACTGAAGCTTTCTTT.